This TCR beta chain was documented in a study of CD8 T cells in ankylosing spondylitis. This CDR3 is 13 amino acids long. CDR1 and CDR2 from the germline V gene are MNHEY and SVGAGI. V lost 4 bases to trimming and J lost 4 bases, with 9 bases between them. Study-wide findings and caveats: Significant enrichment of disease-linked clones was reportedly seen in matched ankylosing spondylitis synovial fluid. A number of the motif variants had already been described in reactive arthritis synovial fluid and blood.

TCR beta libraries were made by quantitative 5'-RACE with molecular barcodes. TCRdb re-analysed the 5' RACE reads in MiXCR, keeping a single row per CDR3 protein. The repertoire has around 210,000 distinct CDR3 sequences, 8% to 9% of them found once; the top ten carry roughly 4.9%. This clonotype was picked up many times. Its antigen is as yet unknown. The sample consisted of blood, either unsorted or a sorted T cell fraction (not recorded which). The receptor was isolated from a female donor with ankylosing spondylitis or in good health (not recorded which). The chain recombines TRBV6-5 with TRBJ2-3, with D uncertain. CDR3 sequence (DNA): TGTGCCAGCAGTTCAGGACCCGCAGATACGCAGTATTTT. Translating it yields CASSSGPADTQYF.